This record concerns one TCR beta chain sequence. What it binds is not known. Per germline, CDR1 SGHAT and CDR2 FQNNGV. The CDR3 is 15 residues long. The J segment lost 3 bases and the V segment lost 5 bases, leaving 8 bases of the junction unmatched. The sample belongs to a study of shared clonotypes between healthy human individuals. Sequencing used immunoSEQ multiplex PCR; TCRdb keeps in-frame clones, though not all of them. Of under 2,500,000 clones detected, about 94% appear once; the ten largest clones hold 0.13%. Broader study findings: Rarefaction showed sorted-subset sequencing was incomplete despite large depth. Clonotype sharing across several donors was observed for around 5% of naive CD4 clonotypes.

The rearrangement links TRBV11-2 to TRBJ1-1; 8 nucleotides align to TRBD1. The sequenced sample was naive CD4+ T cells sorted from blood. Noted subset: CD45RA+ positively selected. This TCR was sampled from a man aged 18 to 35 in good health. This CDR3 is CASSHVTGADTEAFF. As DNA, the CDR3 is TGTGCCAGCAGCCACGTGACAGGGGCGGACACTGAAGCTTTCTTT.